Below, one T cell receptor beta chain is given with its context. Antigen: not known. At one end, the junction sequence differs from germline, possibly due to a read error. The CDR3 runs to 16 residues. Germline V gene data show CDR1 as SSHAT and CDR2 as FNYEAQ (reference sequence). The data belong to a study of T cell responses to AZD1222 COVID-19 vaccine. Study-wide results and caveats: Repertoire sampling happened only post peak T cell response. Recipients of AZD1222 seropositive at baseline numbered only 5 to 7. Donors were mostly white British, more females; clonal diversity possibly underestimated.

The data were produced by immunoSEQ multiplex PCR, yet TCRdb's version contains in-frame clones alone and is incomplete. The sample has around 99,000 clones; around 90% are singletons. Sequences were derived from peripheral blood, sampled on day 0 of AZD1222 vaccination. This chain uses TRBV7-7 with TRBJ2-2; the D is unclear. This TCR derives from an adult in good health. CDR3 DNA sequence: TGTGCTAGCAGCTCACACCGCCCCCCCCGGGCCGGGGAGCTGTTTTTT. This translates into CASSSHRPPRAGELFF.